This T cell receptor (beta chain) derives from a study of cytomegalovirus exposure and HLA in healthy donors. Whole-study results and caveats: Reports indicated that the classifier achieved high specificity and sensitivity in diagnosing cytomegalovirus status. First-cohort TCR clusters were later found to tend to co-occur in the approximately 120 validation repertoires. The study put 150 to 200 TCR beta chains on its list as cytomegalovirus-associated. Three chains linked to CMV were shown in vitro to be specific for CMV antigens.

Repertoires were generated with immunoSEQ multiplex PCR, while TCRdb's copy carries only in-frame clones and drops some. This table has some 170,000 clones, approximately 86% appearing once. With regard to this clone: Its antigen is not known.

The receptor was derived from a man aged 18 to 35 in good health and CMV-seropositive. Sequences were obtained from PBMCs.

The CDR3 loop is CASSPPTNQPQHF. The CDR3 nucleotides are TGTGCCAGCAGTCCCCCGACTAATCAGCCCCAGCATTTT. This chain links TRBV28 with TRBJ1-5; D is uncertain. The ends were cut back, 5 bases at V and 4 bases at J, with 9 bases in the middle. The CDR3 runs 13 residues. Germline lookup yields CDR1 MDHEN and CDR2 SYDVKM.